The source of this TCR beta chain is a study of metastatic and nonmetastatic thyroid tumors. At the level of the study: From malignant and benign thyroid patients, repertoires in blood and in tumor or nodule tissue were compared.

There were no patients who had received any treatment before thyroid surgery. The sample holds one count of this clone. Its antigen is not known. With MiXCR, TCRdb reprocessed the PCR reads. This sample has about 20,000 clones; about a third occur once, and the top ten carry 29%. The study, taken as a whole, reports: Benign nodules were reported to have significantly lower TCR beta diversity than malignant thyroid tumors, in blood and tumor.

The sequence was collected from a female donor with papillary thyroid cancer or a benign thyroid nodule (not recorded which). Some clones in this sample may be carry-over from other donors' samples. Sequencing was done on a sample of tumor tissue.

The CDR3 region has the DNA TGCGCCAGCAGCCAGCGGGAGTTCTACAATGAGCAGTTCTTC. It encodes CASSQREFYNEQFF. This chain connects TRBV5-1 to TRBJ2-1; TRBD2 matches 8 bases. The CDR3 is made up of 14 amino acids. The V and J ends lost 4 bases and 3 bases, in that order; junction bases with no gene match: 3. CDR1 is SGHRS, CDR2 YFSETQ, per germline.